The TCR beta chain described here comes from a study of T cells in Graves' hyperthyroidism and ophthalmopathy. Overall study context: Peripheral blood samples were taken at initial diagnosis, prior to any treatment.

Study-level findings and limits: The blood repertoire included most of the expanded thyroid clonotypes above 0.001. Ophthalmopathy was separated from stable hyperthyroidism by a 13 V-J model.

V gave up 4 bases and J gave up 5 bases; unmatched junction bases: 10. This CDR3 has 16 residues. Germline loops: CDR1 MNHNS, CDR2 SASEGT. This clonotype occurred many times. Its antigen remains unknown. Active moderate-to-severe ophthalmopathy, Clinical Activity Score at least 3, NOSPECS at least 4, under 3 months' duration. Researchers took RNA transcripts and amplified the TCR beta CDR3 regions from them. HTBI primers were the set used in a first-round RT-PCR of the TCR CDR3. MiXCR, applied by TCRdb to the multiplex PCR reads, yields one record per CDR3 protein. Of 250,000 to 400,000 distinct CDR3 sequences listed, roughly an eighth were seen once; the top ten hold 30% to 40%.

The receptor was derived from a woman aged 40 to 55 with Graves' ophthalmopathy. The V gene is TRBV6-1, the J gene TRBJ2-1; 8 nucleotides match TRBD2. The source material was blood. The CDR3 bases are TGTGCCAGCAGTGGTTTGCGCGGGGGGCTTAACAATGAGCAGTTCTTC. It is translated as CASSGLRGGLNNEQFF.